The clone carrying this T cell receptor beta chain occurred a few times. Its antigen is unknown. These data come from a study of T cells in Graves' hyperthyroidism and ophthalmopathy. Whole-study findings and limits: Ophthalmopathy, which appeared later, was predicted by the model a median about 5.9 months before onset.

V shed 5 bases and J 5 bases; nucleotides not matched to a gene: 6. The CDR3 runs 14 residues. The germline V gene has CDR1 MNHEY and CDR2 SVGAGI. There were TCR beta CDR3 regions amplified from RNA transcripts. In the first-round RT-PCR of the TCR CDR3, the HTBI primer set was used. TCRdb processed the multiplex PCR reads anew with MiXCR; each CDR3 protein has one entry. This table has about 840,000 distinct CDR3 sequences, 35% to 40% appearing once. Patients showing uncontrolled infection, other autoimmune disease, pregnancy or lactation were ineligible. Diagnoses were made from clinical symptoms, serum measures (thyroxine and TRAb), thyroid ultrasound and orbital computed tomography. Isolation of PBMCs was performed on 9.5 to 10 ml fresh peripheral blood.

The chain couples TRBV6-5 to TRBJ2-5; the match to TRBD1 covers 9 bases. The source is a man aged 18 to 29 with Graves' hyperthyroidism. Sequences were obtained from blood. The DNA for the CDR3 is TGTGCCAGCAGTATCTGGACAGGGGTGGAGACCCAGTACTTC. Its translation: CASSIWTGVETQYF.